This entry concerns a single T cell receptor (beta chain). Clones were sequenced by immunoSEQ multiplex PCR, and TCRdb holds only the in-frame ones, with some missing. Of 75,000 to 95,000 clones listed, around four fifths are singletons. This sample is drawn from a study of T cell clones after liver transplantation. Study-level information: Immunosuppression withdrawal was tried within 2 years after liver transplantation in this trial.

Trimming at V came to 6 bases and at J to 8 bases, leaving 13 bases not matched to a gene. The CDR3 runs 16 residues. Germline lookup yields CDR1 MDHEN and CDR2 SYDVKM. The clonotype comes from a human patient who received a liver transplant. Among the T cells, some may be from the graft donor. The specimen was CD4+ T cells from blood, collected at the 22-month timepoint. This chain joins TRBV28 and TRBJ2-1; TRBD2 aligns across 10 bases. CDR3 DNA sequence: TGTGCCAGCAGCCCCTCGGCTAGCGGGAGACGGGATGAGCAGTTCTTC. It translates to CASSPSASGRRDEQFF.